The T cell receptor (beta chain) under discussion was sequenced for a study of shared clonotypes between healthy human individuals. Clones were sequenced by immunoSEQ multiplex PCR, and TCRdb holds only the in-frame ones, with some missing. The table lists 98,000 or so clones, 55% to 70% of them singletons, with approximately 24% in the top ten. The CDR3 spans 12 residues. Trimming cost V 6 bases and J 4 bases, with 9 bases left between them. Germline lookup yields CDR1 MNHEY and CDR2 SMNVEV (reference sequence). Sequencing was done on a sample of memory CD8+ T cells sorted from blood. The subset here: CD45RO+ cells pooled with CCR7-negative TemRA cells. The source is a woman aged 25 to 39 in good health. The rearrangement links TRBV27 to TRBJ1-2; D unresolved. CDR3: CASRAGGYGYTF. Here the CDR3 DNA reads TGTGCCAGCAGAGCGGGTGGCTATGGCTACACCTTC.